The 25 T cell receptor beta chains given below trace back to one sample, sequenced in a study of read filtering for tumor transcriptome and immune sequencing. From 350 to 500 ng of RNA, a library with molecular barcoded alpha/delta and beta/gamma adaptors was made. MiXCR, applied by TCRdb to the reads, yields one record per CDR3 protein. The table records about 130,000 distinct CDR3 sequences, less than 15% of them present only once. The sequenced sample was a population of CD138-negative cells sorted from bone marrow. All receptors come from a donor over 35 with multiple myeloma.

The chain recombines TRBV20-1 with TRBJ1-3; weak D call: TRBD1 (5 bases). Germline V lookup: CDR1 DFQATT, CDR2 SNEGSKA (reference sequence). This CDR3 has 14 residues. V lost 2 bases and J lost 3, with 11 bases in between. CDR3 DNA sequence: TGCAGTGCTAGACCCGGGGGGTTTGGAAACACCATATATTTT. This translates into CSARPGGFGNTIYF.

Notes on this clonotype: Just one base apart from a much larger clone, this may be a read error. V usage is TRBV6-6 and J usage is TRBJ1-5; D is undetermined. This CDR3 is built from 14 residues. Germline V lookup: CDR1 MNHNY, CDR2 SVGAGI (reference sequence). The CDR3 loop reads CASSEPRYNQSQHF. For the CDR3, the DNA is TGTGCCAGCAGTGAACCCCGTTACAATCAGTCCCAGCATTTT.

This clonotype was seen at least ten times. This chain joins TRBV3-1 and TRBJ1-1; TRBD1 aligns across 9 bases. The CDR3 consists of 17 residues. V lost 2 bases to trimming and J lost 1 base; unmatched junction nucleotides: 8. Germline lookup yields CDR1 LGHDT and CDR2 YNNKEL (reference sequence). For the CDR3, the DNA is TGTGCCAGCAGCCAATACCCGGGACAGGGAACGAACACTGAAGCTTTCTTT. Its translation: CASSQYPGQGTNTEAFF.

This chain uses TRBV6-2 or TRBV6-3 with TRBJ2-1; 10 nucleotides agree with TRBD2. Germline V gives CDR1 MNHEY, CDR2 SVGEGT. J gave up 7 bases and V 0 bases, and 9 bases lay outside the gene matches. The CDR3 is made up of 17 amino acids. The CDR3 sequence: CASSYSWLAGERNEQFF. In DNA, the CDR3 is TGTGCCAGCAGTTACTCCTGGCTAGCGGGAGAAAGAAATGAGCAGTTCTTC.

About this clonotype: Since a much larger clone is just one base distant, this may be a read error. CDR3 protein: CSAGPSGRAAGELFF. In DNA form, the CDR3 reads TGCAGTGCTGGTCCTAGCGGGAGGGCCGCCGGGGAGCTGTTTTTT. The V and J genes are TRBV20-1 and TRBJ2-2, with 12 bases that match TRBD2. Trimming took 5 bases from V and 6 from J; bases not matched to a gene: 7. The CDR3 runs 15 residues. Germline CDR1 is DFQATT and CDR2 is SNEGSKA (reference sequence).

The rearrangement joins TRBV4-3 to TRBJ2-3, with TRBD2 matching over 7 bases. J lost 3 bases, V lost 4 bases, and 10 bases had no gene match. CDR1 and CDR2 (germline): LGHNA, YSLEER. There are 16 residues in the CDR3. The CDR3 DNA is TGCGCCAGCAGCCTTATCAGGCGGGGGAGTACAGATACGCAGTATTTT. Its protein product is CASSLIRRGSTDTQYF.

This clonotype came up many times. The rearrangement uses TRBV7-3 and TRBJ2-1, with a possible D match to TRBD2 (5 bases). Looked up from germline, CDR1 is SGHTA and CDR2 is FQGTGA. V was pared by 5 bases and J by 10 bases, with 15 bases between. This CDR3 spans 13 amino acids. This CDR3 reads CASSLRVGEEQFF. The CDR3 DNA reads as TGTGCCAGCAGCCTAAGGGTGGGAGAGGAGCAGTTCTTC.

This clonotype was picked up a small number of times. Only one base separates this from a far larger clonotype, so it likely reflects a read error. This rearrangement joins TRBV11-3 to TRBJ2-5; D is unclear. The CDR3 has 13 amino acids. CDR1 and CDR2 from the germline V gene are SGHNT and YENEEA. The CDR3 sequence is CAGSLWRQETQYF. Here the CDR3 DNA reads TGTGCCGGCAGCTTATGGAGACAAGAGACCCAGTACTTC.

The sample holds many counts of this clonotype. The CDR3 spells CSVGTVMNTEAFF. Written as DNA, the CDR3 is TGCAGCGTAGGGACAGTTATGAACACTGAAGCTTTCTTT. This chain links TRBV29-1 with TRBJ1-1, with 7 bases identical to TRBD1. V gave up 6 bases and J gave up 0 bases; unmatched junction bases: 4. Germline V gene lookup returns CDR1 SQVTM and CDR2 ANQGSEA. The CDR3 runs 13 residues. The whole variable domain, filled in from reference TRBV29-1 and TRBJ1-1, reads SAVISQKPSRDICQRGTSLTIQCQVDSQVTMMFWYRQQPGQSLTLIATANQGSEATYESGFVIDKFPISRPNLTFSTLTVSNMSPEDSSIYLCSVGTVMNTEAFFGQGTRLTVV.

Ten or more counts support this clonotype. This sequence joins TRBV29-1 and TRBJ2-3; D is unclear. V gave up 4 bases and J gave up 2 bases, with 13 bases separating them. CDR1 SQVTM and CDR2 ANQGSEA come from the germline V gene. The CDR3 is 14 residues long. The CDR3 here is CSVVPSDATDTQYF. CDR3 sequence (DNA): TGCAGCGTTGTCCCCTCGGATGCCACAGATACGCAGTATTTT.

A remark on this clonotype: A much bigger clone sits one base away, suggesting this may be a read error. The chain links TRBV6-2 or TRBV6-3 to TRBJ2-2; 11 bases map to TRBD2. Germline V CDR1 and CDR2: MNHEY, SVGEGT. This CDR3 comprises 17 residues. V shed 8 bases, J shed 3 bases, and the junction held 11 bases outside the gene matches. CDR3 in DNA: TGTGCCAGCTGGGGACTAGCGGAACTAGGACACACCGGGGAGCTGTTTTTT. Translating gives CASWGLAELGHTGELFF.

This clonotype showed up many times. This chain uses TRBV7-9 with TRBJ2-3; no clear D. The V gene's germline CDR1 is SEHNR and CDR2 FQNEAQ (reference sequence). V was trimmed by 4 bases and J by 2 bases, leaving 16 bases between them. This CDR3 spans 16 amino acids. For the CDR3, the DNA is TGTGCCAGCAGCTCCTCGGCTATGTCCCTCACAGATACGCAGTATTTT. Translation: CASSSSAMSLTDTQYF.

This clonotype has a count of ten or more. V is TRBV24-1 and J is TRBJ2-1; 7 nucleotides line up with TRBD2. The V gene end was trimmed by 4 bases and the J gene end by 4 bases; junction bases not matched to a gene: 6. Per germline, CDR1 KGHDR and CDR2 SFDVKD. This CDR3 has 15 amino acids. CDR3 DNA: TGTGCCACCAGTGAGCGCGGGAGCATATACAATGAGCAGTTCTTC. Its protein product is CATSERGSIYNEQFF.

This clonotype showed up many times. V gene TRBV12-5 combines with J gene TRBJ2-7; D not resolved. This CDR3 contains 11 residues. Deletions cut 1 base from V and 3 bases from J, with 1 base between. Germline V gene lookup returns CDR1 LGHNT and CDR2 FRNRAP. CDR3 sequence: CASGLGYEQYF. The CDR3 region has the DNA TGTGCTAGTGGTTTGGGCTACGAGCAGTACTTC. Filled out from reference TRBV12-5 and TRBJ2-7, the complete variable domain reads DARVTQTPRHKVTEMGQEVTMRCQPILGHNTVFWYRQTMMQGLELLAYFRNRAPLDDSGMPKDRFSAEMPDATLATLKIQPSEPRDSAVYFCASGLGYEQYFGPGTRLTVT.

The V and J genes are TRBV12-3 or TRBV12-4 and TRBJ1-1; D is uncertain. Trimming took off 10 bases at V and 4 bases at J, with 13 bases between the two ends. The CDR3 has 12 residues. The CDR3 sequence is CATAMYGTEAFF. The CDR3 region has the DNA TGTGCCACCGCCATGTATGGCACTGAAGCTTTCTTT.

In regard to this clonotype: A far larger clone is a single base away, which makes a read error likely. The rearrangement joins TRBV6-2 or TRBV6-3 to TRBJ2-1; 9 bases match TRBD2. From germline, CDR1 is MNHEY and CDR2 SVGEGT. The CDR3 has 17 residues. CDR3 in DNA: TGTTCCAGCAGTTATTCCCTCTGGACTAGCGAAGTAAATGAGCAGTTCTTC. Translated: CSSSYSLWTSEVNEQFF.

This clonotype was picked up many times. The chain joins TRBV5-1 to TRBJ2-2; no clear D. This CDR3 region has 15 residues. The germline V gene has CDR1 SGHRS and CDR2 YFSETQ. Trimming cost V 4 bases and J 4 bases, with 14 bases left between them. The CDR3 region has the DNA TGCGCCAGCAGCCAGGCCGGGCGTGGCACCGGGGAGCTGTTTTTT. This codes for CASSQAGRGTGELFF.

As to this clonotype: A much larger clonotype is one base distant, so this may be a read error. The chain uses TRBV6-2 or TRBV6-3 and TRBJ2-3; TRBD1 matches 8 bases. V lost 5 bases, J lost 2 bases, and 6 bases stayed unmatched. This CDR3 spans 15 amino acids. CDR1 is MNHEY, CDR2 SVGEGT, per germline. CDR3 sequence reads: CASSDRDRITDTQYF. CDR3 nucleotides: TGTGCCAGCAGTGACCGGGACAGGATCACAGATACGCAGTATTTT.

V is TRBV6-6 and J is TRBJ2-7; D may match TRBD1 or TRBD2 (5 bases each). V shed 1 base and J shed 2 bases, with 9 bases lying between them. The germline V gene encodes CDR1 MNHNY and CDR2 SVGAGI (reference sequence). This CDR3 spans 14 amino acids. Here the CDR3 reads CASSYWGSPYEQYF. The CDR3 DNA reads TGTGCCAGCAGTTACTGGGGGTCCCCCTACGAGCAGTACTTC.

Details on this clonotype: A far bigger clonotype differs at one base, so this is likely a read error. This chain links TRBV12-3 or TRBV12-4 with TRBJ2-1; D call uncertain. The CDR3 is 13 residues long. CDR3 coding DNA: TGTGCCAACAGTTTTTACACGAACGTTGAGCAGTTCTTC. Translated: CANSFYTNVEQFF.

Many counts were recorded for this clonotype. The chain uses TRBV9 and TRBJ2-2; tentative D call: TRBD1 (5 bases). The CDR3 sequence is 13 residues long. V was pared by 0 bases and J by 6 bases, with 6 bases between. Germline loops: CDR1 SGDLS, CDR2 YYNGEE. The CDR3 sequence is CASSVVGAGELFF. CDR3 nucleotides: TGTGCCAGCAGCGTAGTAGGGGCCGGGGAGCTGTTTTTT. Supplemented by reference TRBV9 and TRBJ2-2, the full variable domain reads DSGVTQTPKHLITATGQRVTLRCSPRSGDLSVYWYQQSLDQGLQFLIQYYNGEERAKGNILERFSAQQFPDLHSELNLSSLELGDSALYFCASSVVGAGELFFGEGSRLTVL.

The V and J genes are TRBV20-1 and TRBJ2-7; the match to TRBD1 covers 7 bases. Germline V gene lookup returns CDR1 DFQATT and CDR2 SNEGSKA (reference sequence). Germline trimming cut 2 bases from V and 7 bases from J; bases unmatched to any gene: 8. The CDR3 contains 13 residues. In DNA form, the CDR3 reads TGCAGTGCTAGAAACCGACAGGGCCGGGAGCAGTACTTC. It yields the protein CSARNRQGREQYF.

By proportion, this clonotype is medium-sized (0.01 to 0.1%). This chain links TRBV7-3 with TRBJ2-1, with 8 bases that match TRBD2. This CDR3 has 17 residues. Germline trimming cut 2 bases from V and 5 bases from J; bases unmatched to any gene: 11. Germline lookup yields CDR1 SGHTA and CDR2 FQGTGA. The CDR3 loop reads CASSLGVAGRLDNEQFF. CDR3 nucleotide sequence: TGTGCCAGCAGCTTAGGGGTAGCGGGAAGGCTCGACAATGAGCAGTTCTTC.

In regard to this clonotype: A much larger clone differs from this one at a single base, so this may be a read error. It is likely a read error, because the conserved phenylalanine at the end of the CDR3 is missing. The gene calls are TRBV29-1 and TRBJ2-1; a possible D gene is TRBD2 (5 bases). From germline, CDR1 is SQVTM and CDR2 ANQGSEA. Deletions cut 2 bases from V and 7 bases from J, with 15 bases between. The CDR3 is 14 amino acids. CDR3 DNA sequence: TGCAGCGTTGAAAGCAGGCAGAGGGCTAATGAGCAGTTCCTC. Amino acids: CSVESRQRANEQFL.

Turning to this clonotype: This may be a read error: a much more frequent sequence differs by one nucleotide. The rearrangement joins TRBV12-3 or TRBV12-4 to TRBJ2-7; a weak D match, TRBD2 (5 bases). This CDR3 comprises 14 residues. Between the trimmed V and J ends, which lost 4 bases and 4 bases, there was a span of 14 bases. The CDR3 sequence: CASSWAGEGYEQYF. CDR3 nucleotides: TGTGCCAGCAGTTGGGCCGGGGAAGGATACGAGCAGTACTTC.